This T cell receptor (beta chain) was identified in a study of control samples from healthy donors and cancer patients. The assay was immunoSEQ multiplex PCR, and TCRdb's table has in-frame clones only and misses some. The repertoire includes about 160,000 clones, about 93% of them detected once, and roughly 4.3% sits in the top ten. The CDR3 sequence is 17 residues long. Germline V gene sequence: CDR1 LGHNA, CDR2 YSLEER. V lost 0 bases to trimming and J lost 0 bases, with 14 bases between them. The V and J genes are TRBV4-3 and TRBJ1-1; D remains unclear. Sequencing was done on a sample of blood. The receptor was derived from a woman aged 60-70 years in good health. CDR3: CASSQDRGYLVNTEAFF. In DNA, the CDR3 is TGCGCCAGCAGCCAAGATCGGGGTTATCTGGTGAACACTGAAGCTTTCTTT.